This T cell receptor (beta chain) appears in the sequencing data of a study of blood T cell repertoires in COVID-19. Across the study: Sites in the United States, Italy and Spain provided acute and convalescent COVID-19 samples.

How the authors handled the data: Estimation of nucleated cell counts relied on the amplification of reference gene primers. Only in-frame clones appear in the TCRdb table, and some are missing; sequencing was by immunoSEQ multiplex PCR. V and J calls and clone size are as listed in that table; D and trimming were resolved from the DNA. The sample carries about 68,000 clones, roughly 88% recorded once. V dropped 4 bases and J dropped 0; count of bases not matched to a gene: 9. The CDR3 has 17 amino acids. The V gene's germline CDR1 is LNHNV and CDR2 YYDKDF (reference sequence). The sample taken for sequencing was peripheral blood. The rearrangement uses TRBV15 and TRBJ2-4; TRBD2 matches 7 bases. The clonotype comes from a man aged 45-60 years with COVID-19, enrolled during active disease. CDR3 region: CATSTSLAVVAKNIQYF. CDR3 bases: TGTGCCACCAGCACCTCTCTAGCGGTTGTAGCCAAAAACATTCAGTACTTC.